Presented here are 32 T cell receptor beta chains from one specimen sequenced in a study of graft-versus-host responses after intestinal transplantation. Using immunoSEQ multiplex PCR, the repertoire was profiled, and TCRdb retains in-frame clones only, with some absent. The repertoire holds tens of thousands of clones, 90% to 95% seen once, with around 5.8% in the top ten. What these receptors recognize is not known. The sample in question was unstimulated CD8+ T cells sorted from spleen or lymph node cells, obtained before intestinal transplant. The receptor source for this set is a human donor who received an intestinal transplant.

V is TRBV6-5 and J is TRBJ2-1, with TRBD2 identical over 10 bases. J lost 7 bases, V lost 6 bases, and 9 bases had no gene match. This CDR3 is 15 amino acids long. Per the germline V gene, CDR1 is MNHEY and CDR2 is SVGAGI. The CDR3 nucleotides read TGTGCCAGCAGACTTAGCGGGGGGTCCGGGAATGAGCAGTTCTTC. The encoded protein is CASRLSGGSGNEQFF.

This chain uses TRBV9 with TRBJ2-3; 10 bases match TRBD2. CDR1 SGDLS and CDR2 YYNGEE come from the germline V gene. V lost 0 bases to trimming and J lost 3 bases; unmatched junction nucleotides: 7. This CDR3 comprises 17 residues. CDR3 region: CASSVDPAGGPTDTQYF. CDR3 nucleotide sequence: TGTGCCAGCAGCGTAGACCCAGCGGGGGGGCCTACAGATACGCAGTATTTT.

The chain carries TRBV9 and TRBJ2-7, with D possibly matching TRBD1 (6 bases). The CDR3 is made up of 13 amino acids. The germline gives CDR1 SGDLS, CDR2 YYNGEE. V was shortened by 4 bases and J by 0 bases, with 8 bases between the two germline ends. CDR3 sequence (DNA): TGTGCCAGCAGCCCGGACAGCTCCTACGAGCAGTACTTC. Translation gives CASSPDSSYEQYF.

The V gene is TRBV11-1, the J gene TRBJ1-2, with D unclear. Germline V gene data show CDR1 as SGHAT and CDR2 as FQDESV (reference sequence). The CDR3 has 13 residues. The V end lost 3 bases, the J end lost 4 bases, and 9 bases lay between the germline ends. CDR3 residues: CASSFISGYGYTF. CDR3 sequence (DNA): TGTGCCAGCAGCTTCATATCTGGCTATGGCTACACCTTC.

J is TRBJ2-3 and V is TRBV7-3; 10 bases agree with TRBD2. Germline CDR1 reads SGHTA; CDR2 reads FQGTGA. V dropped 1 base and J dropped 2; count of bases not matched to a gene: 9. This CDR3 region has 18 residues. The CDR3 region has the DNA TGTGCCAGCAGCTTAATCGGGGCTAGCGGGGGAATCACAGATACGCAGTATTTT. Its translation is CASSLIGASGGITDTQYF.

In this sample, this clone turned up once. V and J are TRBV11-2 and TRBJ1-5; maybe TRBD1 (5 bases). CDR1 and CDR2 (germline): SGHAT, FQNNGV. The CDR3 runs to 13 residues. V dropped 1 base and J dropped 8 bases, with 9 bases sitting between them. The CDR3 reads CASSLGLGEPQHF. Here the CDR3 DNA reads TGTGCCAGCAGCTTAGGGTTGGGGGAGCCCCAGCATTTT.

The genes are TRBV6-6 and TRBJ2-5; TRBD1 matches 7 bases. The CDR3 is made up of 15 amino acids. V dropped 5 bases and J dropped 4; count of bases not matched to a gene: 10. The V gene's germline CDR1 is MNHNY and CDR2 SVGAGI (reference sequence). The CDR3, as DNA: TGTGCCAGCAGTACAGACAGGGATTCGATAGAGACCCAGTACTTC. As protein: CASSTDRDSIETQYF.

The V call is TRBV6-5, the J call TRBJ1-2; no clear D. The germline CDR1 and CDR2 sequences are MNHEY and SVGAGI. V lost 3 bases and J lost 2, with 13 bases in between. The CDR3 consists of 15 residues. This CDR3 is CASSYRRVGNYGYTF. The CDR3 coding sequence is TGTGCCAGCAGTTATAGGCGGGTTGGAAACTATGGCTACACCTTC.

The rearrangement uses TRBV10-2 and TRBJ2-7; 9 bases line up with TRBD1. The CDR3 has 14 residues. After removal of 4 bases from V and 4 bases from J, the junction contained 5 bases not matched to a gene. The germline CDR1 and CDR2 sequences are WSHSY and SAAADI. CDR3 in amino acids: CASSVLDRGYEQYF. The CDR3 DNA reads as TGCGCCAGCAGTGTCCTGGACAGGGGTTACGAGCAGTACTTC.

The genes are TRBV9 and TRBJ2-4; 7 positions match TRBD2. The germline V gene has CDR1 SGDLS and CDR2 YYNGEE. The CDR3 covers 14 residues. The V gene end was trimmed by 4 bases and the J gene end by 7 bases; junction bases not matched to a gene: 8. The CDR3 sequence is CASSTSSGENIQYF. The CDR3 DNA reads as TGTGCCAGCAGCACCTCCAGCGGGGAGAACATTCAGTACTTC.

CDR3 nucleotide sequence: TGTGCCAGCAGCCCTGACAGGCCGGCGAACACTGAAGCTTTCTTT. It codes for CASSPDRPANTEAFF. This chain joins TRBV7-9 and TRBJ1-1; TRBD1 is a possible D gene (6 bases). V lost 5 bases and J 1 base, leaving 14 bases between the germline ends. The CDR3 runs 15 residues. Germline values: CDR1 SEHNR, CDR2 FQNEAQ (reference sequence). Based on the CDR3 plus reference TRBV7-9 and TRBJ1-1, the full variable domain is DTGVSQNPRHKITKRGQNVTFRCDPISEHNRLYWYRQTLGQGPEFLTYFQNEAQLEKSRLLSDRFSAERPKGSFSTLEIQRTEQGDSAMYLCASSPDRPANTEAFFGQGTRLTVV.

The chain carries TRBV2 and TRBJ1-2; 10 bases agree with TRBD1. V lost 2 bases and J lost 6; bases outside the gene matches: 9. The CDR3 sequence is 16 residues long. Per the germline V gene, CDR1 is SNHLY and CDR2 is FYNNEI. The CDR3 sequence: CASSEPWDRGEHGYTF. The CDR3 nucleotides read TGTGCCAGCAGTGAACCTTGGGACAGGGGAGAGCATGGCTACACCTTC.

This chain uses TRBV2 with TRBJ2-1; D call uncertain. CDR1 and CDR2 (germline): SNHLY, FYNNEI. This CDR3 contains 15 residues. Trimming removed 4 bases at V and 4 bases at J, with 14 bases between. The CDR3 region is CASSVVLLSYNEQFF. Written as DNA, the CDR3 is TGTGCCAGCAGTGTCGTTCTCCTATCTTACAATGAGCAGTTCTTC.

The chain is built from TRBV4-1 and TRBJ2-7; 10 bases agree with TRBD2. The CDR3 contains 16 residues. V lost 0 bases, J lost 2 bases, and 4 bases stayed unmatched. Germline assignment: CDR1 MGHRA and CDR2 YSYEKL. The CDR3: CASSQEELAGTYEQYF. CDR3 nucleotides: TGCGCCAGCAGCCAAGAGGAACTAGCGGGGACCTACGAGCAGTACTTC.

CDR3: CASSYLGSYEQYF. In DNA form, the CDR3 reads TGTGCCAGCAGTTATCTCGGGTCCTACGAGCAGTACTTC. The rearrangement links TRBV6-5 to TRBJ2-7; D remains unclear. CDR1 is MNHEY, CDR2 SVGAGI, per germline. The CDR3 covers 13 residues. Trimming shortened V by 3 bases and J by 1 base, and 7 bases separated the two germline ends.

This rearrangement joins TRBV15 to TRBJ2-1, with D possibly TRBD2 on 6 matching bases. Germline V CDR1 and CDR2: LNHNV, YYDKDF (reference sequence). Deletions cut 0 bases from V and 8 bases from J, with 17 bases between. The CDR3 has 16 amino acids. Written as DNA, the CDR3 is TGTGCCACCAGCAGAGAAAATTGGGGAGGCCGTCATGAGCAGTTCTTC. This sequence encodes CATSRENWGGRHEQFF.

The genes are TRBV6-5 and TRBJ2-3; no clear D. With 6 bases removed from V and 2 bases from J, the gap between germline ends came to 9 bases. The CDR3 consists of 13 residues. CDR1 and CDR2 (germline): MNHEY, SVGAGI. CDR3 residues: CASSSPLTDTQYF. The CDR3 region has the DNA TGTGCCAGCAGCTCCCCCCTCACAGATACGCAGTATTTT.

V and J are TRBV29-1 and TRBJ2-2; D assignment may be TRBD1 or TRBD2 (6 bases each). The germline V and J ends were trimmed by 6 bases and 2 bases, with 13 bases remaining between them. The germline CDR1 and CDR2 sequences are SQVTM and ANQGSEA. The CDR3 is 14 residues long. As DNA, the CDR3 is TGCAGCGTCCGCGGGACACCTAACACCGGGGAGCTGTTTTTT. It is translated as CSVRGTPNTGELFF.

This clone was detected once. The chain uses TRBV19 and TRBJ2-1, with 13 bases matching TRBD2. Trimming at V came to 5 bases and at J to 2 bases, leaving 9 bases not matched to a gene. Germline-derived CDR1 and CDR2 are LNHDA and SQIVND (reference sequence). This CDR3 region has 18 residues. The CDR3 DNA reads as TGTGCCAGTAGTTGGACTAGCGGGAGACCTCGGACCTACAATGAGCAGTTCTTC. This sequence encodes CASSWTSGRPRTYNEQFF.

The rearrangement links TRBV9 to TRBJ2-2; D remains unclear. Trimming pared 0 bases from V and 6 bases from J, leaving 6 bases between. There are 13 residues in the CDR3. Germline CDR1 is SGDLS and CDR2 is YYNGEE. The CDR3 sequence is CASSVVGSGELFF. Here the CDR3 DNA reads TGTGCCAGCAGCGTAGTAGGGTCCGGGGAGCTGTTTTTT. Full variable domain (remainder filled in from reference TRBV9 and TRBJ2-2): DSGVTQTPKHLITATGQRVTLRCSPRSGDLSVYWYQQSLDQGLQFLIQYYNGEERAKGNILERFSAQQFPDLHSELNLSSLELGDSALYFCASSVVGSGELFFGEGSRLTVL.

CDR3 nucleotide sequence: TGTGCCAGCAGTTATCCGGGGGGCACTGAAGCTTTCTTT. Amino acid sequence: CASSYPGGTEAFF. The chain employs TRBV6-5 and TRBJ1-1, with a weak D call TRBD1 (5 bases). The germline V and J ends were trimmed by 3 bases and 4 bases, with 9 bases remaining between them. The germline gives CDR1 MNHEY, CDR2 SVGAGI. This CDR3 is built from 13 residues.

This rearrangement joins TRBV7-9 to TRBJ1-1; 10 positions agree with TRBD1. Trimming took 5 bases from V and 5 from J; bases not matched to a gene: 11. Germline V CDR1 and CDR2: SEHNR, FQNEAQ (reference sequence). The CDR3 is 16 amino acids. This chain's CDR3 is CASSHYWTGGGTEAFF. In nucleotides, the CDR3 is TGTGCCAGCAGCCACTACTGGACAGGGGGAGGGACTGAAGCTTTCTTT.

CDR3 protein: CASSPCRGTRDYEQYF. The CDR3 DNA sequence: TGTGCCAGCAGTCCCTGCCGAGGGACAAGGGACTACGAGCAGTACTTC. This rearrangement joins TRBV27 to TRBJ2-7; tentative D call: TRBD1 (6 bases). Trimming pared 5 bases from V and 3 bases from J, leaving 20 bases between. CDR3 size: 16 residues. Germline V gene lookup returns CDR1 MNHEY and CDR2 SMNVEV (reference sequence).

This chain links TRBV11-1 with TRBJ1-2, with no clear D. Germline V gives CDR1 SGHAT, CDR2 FQDESV (reference sequence). The germline V and J ends were trimmed by 5 bases and 4 bases, with 5 bases remaining between them. This CDR3 is built from 11 residues. The CDR3 protein is CASSRAYGYTF. CDR3 coding DNA: TGTGCCAGCAGCCGAGCCTATGGCTACACCTTC. Supplemented by reference TRBV11-1 and TRBJ1-2, the full variable domain reads EAEVAQSPRYKITEKSQAVAFWCDPISGHATLYWYRQILGQGPELLVQFQDESVVDDSQLPKDRFSAERLKGVDSTLKIQPAELGDSAMYLCASSRAYGYTFGSGTRLTVV.

The chain couples TRBV7-9 to TRBJ2-7, with D possibly TRBD1 on 5 matching bases. This CDR3 has 15 residues. Trimming shortened V by 2 bases and J by 1 base, and 12 bases separated the two germline ends. Germline assignment: CDR1 SEHNR and CDR2 FQNEAQ (reference sequence). The CDR3 reads CASSLFSGASYEQYF. The CDR3 coding sequence is TGTGCCAGCAGCTTATTTAGTGGGGCGTCCTACGAGCAGTACTTC.

This chain uses TRBV28 with TRBJ2-5; the D is unclear. This CDR3 region has 13 residues. V was cut by 6 bases and J by 5 bases, with 13 bases left in between. Per the germline V gene, CDR1 is MDHEN and CDR2 is SYDVKM. The CDR3 coding sequence is TGTGCCAGCAGATATTCGTCGTCGGAGACCCAGTACTTC. It encodes CASRYSSSETQYF. Variable domain in full (rest from reference TRBV28 and TRBJ2-5): DVKVTQSSRYLVKRTGEKVFLECVQDMDHENMFWYRQDPGLGLRLIYFSYDVKMKEKGDIPEGYSVSREKKERFSLILESASTNQTSMYLCASRYSSSETQYFGPGTRLLVL.

The rearrangement links TRBV2 to TRBJ1-1; the D gene is possibly TRBD1 (5 bases). This CDR3 contains 14 residues. Trimming cost V 4 bases and J 3 bases, with 12 bases left between them. Germline CDR1 and CDR2: SNHLY and FYNNEI. CDR3 loop: CASSGTGVDTEAFF. The CDR3 DNA reads as TGTGCCAGCAGTGGAACGGGGGTGGACACTGAAGCTTTCTTT.

V gene TRBV27 combines with J gene TRBJ2-2; 8 nucleotides line up with TRBD2. The CDR3 has 21 amino acids. CDR1 is MNHEY and CDR2 is SMNVEV in the germline V gene (reference sequence). The trim removed 0 bases at V and 7 bases at J, leaving 22 bases unmatched. CDR3 sequence: CASSLSFLSGASGYEGGELFF. The CDR3 DNA reads as TGTGCCAGCAGTTTATCTTTTTTAAGTGGGGCTAGCGGGTATGAGGGCGGGGAGCTGTTTTTT.

The table lists this clone with a count of one. The chain employs TRBV2 and TRBJ1-6; D remains ambiguous. The V gene's germline CDR1 is SNHLY and CDR2 FYNNEI. The CDR3 covers 16 residues. Trimming removed 1 base at V and 0 bases at J, with 7 bases between. The CDR3 nucleotides read TGTGCCAGCAGTGAAGTGGGCAGCTCCTATAATTCACCCCTCCACTTT. Translating gives CASSEVGSSYNSPLHF. Combining the CDR3 with reference TRBV2 and TRBJ1-6 gives the whole variable domain EPEVTQTPSHQVTQMGQEVILRCVPISNHLYFYWYRQILGQKVEFLVSFYNNEISEKSEIFDDQFSVERPDGSNFTLKIRSTKLEDSAMYFCASSEVGSSYNSPLHFGNGTRLTVT.

The V and J genes are TRBV6-5 and TRBJ1-1; unclear D gene. The CDR3 runs to 14 residues. In germline, CDR1 is MNHEY, CDR2 SVGAGI. Trimming shortened V by 2 bases and J by 4 bases, and 11 bases separated the two germline ends. CDR3 sequence (DNA): TGTGCCAGCAGTTACAGTGGGGAGGCCACTGAAGCTTTCTTT. Translated, it gives CASSYSGEATEAFF.

V usage is TRBV9 and J usage is TRBJ2-3; the D is unclear. V was trimmed by 4 bases and J by 0 bases, leaving 6 bases between them. The CDR3 spans 13 residues. The V gene's germline CDR1 is SGDLS and CDR2 YYNGEE. The CDR3 region has the DNA TGTGCCAGCAGCCACGAGAGCACAGATACGCAGTATTTT. Its protein is CASSHESTDTQYF.

The chain has TRBV6-5 and TRBJ2-3; a possible D gene is TRBD1 (5 bases). This CDR3 spans 14 amino acids. CDR1 is MNHEY and CDR2 is SVGAGI in the germline V gene. V lost 3 bases, J lost 2 bases, and 9 bases lay in between. As DNA, the CDR3 is TGTGCCAGCAGTTATAGGGGATACACAGATACGCAGTATTTT. Its protein is CASSYRGYTDTQYF.